This T cell receptor beta chain was documented in a study of TIL therapy for anti-PD-1-resistant metastatic lung cancer. As for the study in general: Patients had a median age of nearly 55 years (range 38-75). Regarding the study as a whole: Compared with baseline intratumoral T cells, expanded TIL cultures were more clonal and less diverse (around 5.9% vs 31%).

The libraries were made with immunoSEQ v3. Sequencing depth was 1.5 million to 2 million read pairs for survey level, roughly 4.5-6 million for deep. Measured with immunoSEQ multiplex PCR; TCRdb has only the in-frame clones, and not every one. Seen here are just over 25,000 clones, roughly 72% observed once, and the top ten hold around 7.2%. Comments on this clone: The target antigen is unknown.

Time point defined: pre-treatment sample, taken before nivolumab and TIL therapy. Tumor tissue came from excised metastases, mostly pleural nodules or supraclavicular lymph nodes. Progressing patients received lymphodepletion, expanded TIL infusion and IL-2. The receptor was isolated from a person aged 30 to 80 with non-small cell lung cancer. The specimen was tumor tissue, collected at baseline.

CDR3 bases: TGTGCCAGCAGCGAACGGAGGAGCTCCTACGAGCAGTACTTC. Amino acids: CASSERRSSYEQYF. The chain links TRBV7-6 to TRBJ2-7, with D possibly being TRBD2 (5 bases). Germline assignment: CDR1 SGHVS and CDR2 FNYEAQ. V shed 5 bases and J shed 0 bases, with 11 bases lying between them. The CDR3 contains 14 residues.